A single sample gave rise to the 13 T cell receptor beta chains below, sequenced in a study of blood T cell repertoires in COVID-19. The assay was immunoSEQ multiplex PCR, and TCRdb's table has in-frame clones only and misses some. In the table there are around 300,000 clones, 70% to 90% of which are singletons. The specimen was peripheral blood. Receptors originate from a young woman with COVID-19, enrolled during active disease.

This chain's CDR3 is CASSLLARQGQYEQYF. The CDR3 DNA is TGTGCCAGCAGCTTGTTAGCTCGACAGGGGCAATACGAGCAGTACTTC. The V and J genes are TRBV5-5 and TRBJ2-7; 8 positions match TRBD1. The V gene's germline CDR1 is SGHKS and CDR2 YYEKEE (reference sequence). Losses at the gene ends were 1 base for V and 4 bases for J; bases not matched to a gene: 10. This CDR3 spans 16 amino acids.

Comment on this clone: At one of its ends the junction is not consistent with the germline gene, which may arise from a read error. The CDR3 DNA follows: TGTGCCAGCAGTCGGGGACTAGCGGGGGGACCCGAAAAGTTT. Translating it yields CASSRGLAGGPEKF. The V gene is TRBV6-2 or TRBV6-3, the J gene TRBJ2-2; the match to TRBD2 covers 15 bases. The germline gives CDR1 MNHEY, CDR2 SVGEGT. CDR3 length equals 14 residues.

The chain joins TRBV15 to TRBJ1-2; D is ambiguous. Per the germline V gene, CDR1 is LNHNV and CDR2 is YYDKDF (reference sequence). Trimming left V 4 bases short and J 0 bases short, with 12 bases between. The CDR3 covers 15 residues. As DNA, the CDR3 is TGTGCCACCAGCATGGAACTACCAACTAACTATGGCTACACCTTC. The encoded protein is CATSMELPTNYGYTF.

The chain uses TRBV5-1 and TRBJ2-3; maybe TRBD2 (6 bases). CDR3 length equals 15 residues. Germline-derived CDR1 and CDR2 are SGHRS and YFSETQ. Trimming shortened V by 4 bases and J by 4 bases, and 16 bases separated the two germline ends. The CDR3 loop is CASSTGEVLADTQYF. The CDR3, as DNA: TGCGCCAGCAGCACGGGAGAGGTACTCGCAGATACGCAGTATTTT.

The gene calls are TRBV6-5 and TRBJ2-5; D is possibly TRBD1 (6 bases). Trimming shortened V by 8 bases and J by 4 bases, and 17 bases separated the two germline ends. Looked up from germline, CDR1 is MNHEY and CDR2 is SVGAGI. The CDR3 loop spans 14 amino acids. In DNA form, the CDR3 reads TGTGCCAGCTACCCAACTGGCAGGGGAGAGACCCAGTACTTC. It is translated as CASYPTGRGETQYF.

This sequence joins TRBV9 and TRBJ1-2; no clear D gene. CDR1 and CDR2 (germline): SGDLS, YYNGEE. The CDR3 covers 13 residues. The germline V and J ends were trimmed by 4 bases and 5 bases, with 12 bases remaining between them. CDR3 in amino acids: CASSHRLPYGYTF. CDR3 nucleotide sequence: TGTGCCAGCAGCCATCGCCTACCTTATGGCTACACCTTC.

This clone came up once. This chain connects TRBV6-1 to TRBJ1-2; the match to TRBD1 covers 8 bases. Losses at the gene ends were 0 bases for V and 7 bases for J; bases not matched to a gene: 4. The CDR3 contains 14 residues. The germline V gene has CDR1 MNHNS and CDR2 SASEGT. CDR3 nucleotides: TGTGCCAGCAGTGAAGCTGGACAGGGTTTTGGCTACACCTTC. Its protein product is CASSEAGQGFGYTF.

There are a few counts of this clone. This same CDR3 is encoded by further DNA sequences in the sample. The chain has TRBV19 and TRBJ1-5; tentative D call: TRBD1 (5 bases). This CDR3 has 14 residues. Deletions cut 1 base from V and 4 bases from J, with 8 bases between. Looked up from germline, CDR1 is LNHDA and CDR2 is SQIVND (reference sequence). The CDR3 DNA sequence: TGTGCCAGTAGTATAGGTACAGGTAATCAGCCCCAGCATTTT. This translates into CASSIGTGNQPQHF.

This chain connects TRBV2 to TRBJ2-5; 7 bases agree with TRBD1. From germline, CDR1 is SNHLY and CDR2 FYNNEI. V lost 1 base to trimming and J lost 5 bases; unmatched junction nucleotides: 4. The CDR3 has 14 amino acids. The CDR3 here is CASSEGQGLETQYF. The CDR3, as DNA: TGTGCCAGCAGTGAAGGACAGGGATTGGAGACCCAGTACTTC.

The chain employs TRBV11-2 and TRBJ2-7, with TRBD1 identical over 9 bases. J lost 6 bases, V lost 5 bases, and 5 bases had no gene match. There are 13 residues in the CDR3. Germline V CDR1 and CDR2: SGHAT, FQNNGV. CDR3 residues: CASSPRTGVEQYV. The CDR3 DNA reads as TGTGCCAGCAGCCCGCGGACAGGGGTCGAGCAGTACGTC.

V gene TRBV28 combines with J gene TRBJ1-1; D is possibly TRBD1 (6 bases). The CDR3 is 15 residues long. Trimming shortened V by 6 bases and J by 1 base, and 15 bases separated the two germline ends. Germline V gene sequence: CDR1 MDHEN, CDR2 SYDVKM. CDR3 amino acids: CASRLRDTGNTEAFF. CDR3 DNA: TGTGCCAGCAGACTCCGGGACACAGGGAACACTGAAGCTTTCTTT.

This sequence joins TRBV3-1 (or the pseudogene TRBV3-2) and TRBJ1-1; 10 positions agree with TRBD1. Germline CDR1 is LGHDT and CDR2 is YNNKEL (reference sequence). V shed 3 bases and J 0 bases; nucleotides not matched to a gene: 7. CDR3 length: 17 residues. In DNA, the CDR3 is TGTGCCAGCAGCCAGACAGGGGGCTCAAGTATGAACACTGAAGCTTTCTTT. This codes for CASSQTGGSSMNTEAFF.

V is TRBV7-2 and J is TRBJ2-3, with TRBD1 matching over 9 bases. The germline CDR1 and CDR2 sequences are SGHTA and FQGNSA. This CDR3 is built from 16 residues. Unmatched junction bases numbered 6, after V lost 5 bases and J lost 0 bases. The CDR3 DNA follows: TGTGCCAGCAGCCCCTCCGGGACAGGGAGCACAGATACGCAGTATTTT. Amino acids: CASSPSGTGSTDTQYF.